The clone carrying this TCR beta chain came up a few times. Its antigen remains unidentified. The CDR3 sequence is 14 residues long. Trimming took off 2 bases at V and 2 bases at J, with 7 bases between the two ends. CDR1 is SEHNR, CDR2 FQNEAQ, per germline (reference sequence). Treatment meaning: approximately nine-day PBMC culture with coronavirus spike peptide pools or control peptides (ViraFEST assay). Via ViraFEST, peptide pools expanded antigen-specific T cells before TCR sequencing. The sample is drawn from a study of vaccination and CD4 T cells after COVID-19. Sequencing of DNA taken from cultured CD4+ T cells relied on the Oncomine TCR Beta short-read assay. TCRdb redid the calling of the PCR reads with MiXCR, one entry per CDR3 protein. The profile shows approximately 4,600 distinct CDR3 sequences, around two fifths of them singletons.

The rearrangement uses TRBV7-9 and TRBJ1-3; D unresolved. The sequence was collected from a human donor who had recovered from COVID-19. Material: CD4+ T cells from blood, cultured in vitro. The CDR3 sequence is CASSLMAAGNTIYF. In nucleotides, the CDR3 is TGTGCCAGCAGCTTAATGGCAGCTGGAAACACCATATATTTT.